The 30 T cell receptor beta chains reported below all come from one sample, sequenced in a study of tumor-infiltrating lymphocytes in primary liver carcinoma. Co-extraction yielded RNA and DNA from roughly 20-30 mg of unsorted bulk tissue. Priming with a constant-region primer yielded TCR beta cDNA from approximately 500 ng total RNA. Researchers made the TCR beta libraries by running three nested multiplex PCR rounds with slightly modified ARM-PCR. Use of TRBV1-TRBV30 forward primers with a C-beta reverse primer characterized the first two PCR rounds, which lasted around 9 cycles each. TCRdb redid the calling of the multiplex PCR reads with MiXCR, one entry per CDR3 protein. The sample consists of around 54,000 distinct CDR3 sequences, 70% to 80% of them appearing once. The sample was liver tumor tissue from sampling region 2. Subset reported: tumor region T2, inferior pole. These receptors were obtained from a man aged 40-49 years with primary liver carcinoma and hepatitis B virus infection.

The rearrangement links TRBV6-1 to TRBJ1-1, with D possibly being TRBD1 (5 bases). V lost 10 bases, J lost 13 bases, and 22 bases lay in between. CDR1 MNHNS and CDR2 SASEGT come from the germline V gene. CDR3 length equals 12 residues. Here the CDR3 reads CANSLLFRAVFF. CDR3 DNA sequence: TGTGCCAATAGCCTCCTTTTCAGGGCGGTTTTCTTT.

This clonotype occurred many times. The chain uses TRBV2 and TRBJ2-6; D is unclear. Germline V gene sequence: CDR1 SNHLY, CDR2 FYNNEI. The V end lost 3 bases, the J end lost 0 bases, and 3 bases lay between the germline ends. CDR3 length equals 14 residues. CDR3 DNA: TGTGCCAGCAGTGACATCTCTGGGGCCAACGTCCTGACTTTC. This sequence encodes CASSDISGANVLTF.

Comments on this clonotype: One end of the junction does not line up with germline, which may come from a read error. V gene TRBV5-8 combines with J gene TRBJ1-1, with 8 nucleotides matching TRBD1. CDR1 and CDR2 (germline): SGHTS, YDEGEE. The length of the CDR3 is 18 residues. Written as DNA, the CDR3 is TGTGCCAGCATCTTGAAGGGGGCAGGGGGCCCCATGAACACTGAAGCTTTCTTT. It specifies CASILKGAGGPMNTEAFF.

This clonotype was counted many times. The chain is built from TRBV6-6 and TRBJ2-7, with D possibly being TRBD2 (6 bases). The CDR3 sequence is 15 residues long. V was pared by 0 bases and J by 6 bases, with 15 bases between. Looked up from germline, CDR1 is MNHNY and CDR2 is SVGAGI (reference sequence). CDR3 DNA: TGTGCCAGCAGTTACTCAGGGATATCCGGGGGCGAGCAGTACTTC. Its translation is CASSYSGISGGEQYF.

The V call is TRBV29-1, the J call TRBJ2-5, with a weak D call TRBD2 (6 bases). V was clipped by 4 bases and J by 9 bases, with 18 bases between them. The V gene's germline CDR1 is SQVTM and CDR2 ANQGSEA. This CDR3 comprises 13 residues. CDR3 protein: CSVGGRTAEAQYF. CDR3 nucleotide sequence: TGCAGCGTTGGTGGGAGGACCGCTGAAGCCCAGTACTTC. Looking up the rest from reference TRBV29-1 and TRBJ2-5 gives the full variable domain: SAVISQKPSRDICQRGTSLTIQCQVDSQVTMMFWYRQQPGQSLTLIATANQGSEATYESGFVIDKFPISRPNLTFSTLTVSNMSPEDSSIYLCSVGGRTAEAQYFGPGTRLLVL.

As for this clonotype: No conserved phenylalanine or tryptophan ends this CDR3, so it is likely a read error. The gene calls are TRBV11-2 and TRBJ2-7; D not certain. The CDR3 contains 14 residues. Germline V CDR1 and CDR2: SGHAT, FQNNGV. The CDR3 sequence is CASSLVVLSYGQYS. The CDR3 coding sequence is TGTGCCAGCAGCTTAGTAGTCCTCTCCTACGGGCAGTACTCC.

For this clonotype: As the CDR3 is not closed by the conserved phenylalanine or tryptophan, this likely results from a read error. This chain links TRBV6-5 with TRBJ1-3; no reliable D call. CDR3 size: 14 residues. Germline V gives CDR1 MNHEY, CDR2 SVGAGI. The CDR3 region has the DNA TGTGGCAGCAGACTAACGGCGGCAGGAAACACCATATATTCC. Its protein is CGSRLTAAGNTIYS.

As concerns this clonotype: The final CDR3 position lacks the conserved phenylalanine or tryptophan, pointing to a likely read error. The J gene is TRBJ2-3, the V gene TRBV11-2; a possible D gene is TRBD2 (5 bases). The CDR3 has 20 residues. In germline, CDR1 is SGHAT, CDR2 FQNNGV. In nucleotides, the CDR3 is TGCCCCAGCAGCCCCGATGACCCCCTGCAGATAGCGAGAAGCACAGATACGCAGTATTAT. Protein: CPSSPDDPLQIARSTDTQYY.

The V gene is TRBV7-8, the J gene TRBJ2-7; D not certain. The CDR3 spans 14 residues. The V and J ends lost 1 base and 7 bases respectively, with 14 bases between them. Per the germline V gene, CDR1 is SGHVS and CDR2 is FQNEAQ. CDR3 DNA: TGTGCCAGCAGCTTAGAGATAAGCCCATATGAGCAGTACTTC. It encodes CASSLEISPYEQYF.

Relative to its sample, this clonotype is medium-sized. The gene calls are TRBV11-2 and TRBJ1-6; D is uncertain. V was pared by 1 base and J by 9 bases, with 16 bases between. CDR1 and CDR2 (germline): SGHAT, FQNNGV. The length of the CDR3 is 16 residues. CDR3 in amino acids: CASSLGVSGEGSPLHF. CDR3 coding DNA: TGTGCCAGCAGCTTAGGGGTCTCTGGAGAAGGTTCACCCCTCCACTTT.

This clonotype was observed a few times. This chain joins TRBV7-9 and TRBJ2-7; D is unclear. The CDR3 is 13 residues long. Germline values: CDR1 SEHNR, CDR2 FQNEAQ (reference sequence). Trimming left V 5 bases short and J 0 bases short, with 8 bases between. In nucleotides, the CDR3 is TGTGCCAGCAGCCCCTTCAGCTCCTACGAGCAGTACTTC. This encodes CASSPFSSYEQYF.

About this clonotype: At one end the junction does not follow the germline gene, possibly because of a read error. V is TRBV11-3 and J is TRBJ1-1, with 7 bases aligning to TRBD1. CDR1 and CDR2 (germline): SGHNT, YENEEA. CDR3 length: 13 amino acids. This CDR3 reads CASSLAGGNEDFF. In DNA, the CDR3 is TGTGCTAGCAGCTTAGCAGGGGGGAATGAAGATTTCTTT.

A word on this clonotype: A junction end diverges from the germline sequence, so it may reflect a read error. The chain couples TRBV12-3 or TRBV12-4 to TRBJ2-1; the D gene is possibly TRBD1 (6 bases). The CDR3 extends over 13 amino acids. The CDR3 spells CASSTGRGNEQFF. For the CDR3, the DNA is TGTGCCAGCAGTACGGGCAGGGGTAATGAGCAGTTCTTT.

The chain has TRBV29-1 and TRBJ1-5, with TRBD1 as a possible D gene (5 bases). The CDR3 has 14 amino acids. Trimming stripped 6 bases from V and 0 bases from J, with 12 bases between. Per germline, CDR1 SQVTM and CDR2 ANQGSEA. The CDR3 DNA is TGCAGCGTGCCCGGGGGTGCTAGCAATCAGCCCCAGCATTTT. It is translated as CSVPGGASNQPQHF.

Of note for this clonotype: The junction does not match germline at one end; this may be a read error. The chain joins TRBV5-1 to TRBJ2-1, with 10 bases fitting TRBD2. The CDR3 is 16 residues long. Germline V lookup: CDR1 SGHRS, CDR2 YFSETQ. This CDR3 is CASSWTSGRGYNGQFF. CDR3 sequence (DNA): TGCGCCAGCAGCTGGACCAGCGGGAGGGGGTACAATGGGCAGTTCTTC.

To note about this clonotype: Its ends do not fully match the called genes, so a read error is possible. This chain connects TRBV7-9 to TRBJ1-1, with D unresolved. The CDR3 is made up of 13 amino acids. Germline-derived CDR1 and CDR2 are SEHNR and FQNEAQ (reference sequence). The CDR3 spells CASGFMANTEAFF. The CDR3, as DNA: TGCGCCAGCGGCTTTATGGCGAACACTGAAGCTTTCTTT.

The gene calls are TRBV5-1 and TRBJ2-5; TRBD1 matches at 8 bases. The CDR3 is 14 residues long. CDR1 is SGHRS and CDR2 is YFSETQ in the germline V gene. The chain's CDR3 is CVISFGQGGETQYF. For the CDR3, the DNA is TGCGTCATCAGCTTCGGACAGGGCGGAGAGACCCAGTACTTC.

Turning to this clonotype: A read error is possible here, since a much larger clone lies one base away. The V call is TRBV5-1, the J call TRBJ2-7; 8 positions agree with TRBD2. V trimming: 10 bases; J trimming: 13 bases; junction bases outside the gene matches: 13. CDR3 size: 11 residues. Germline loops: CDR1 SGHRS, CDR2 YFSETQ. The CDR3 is CAGSSGTRVYF. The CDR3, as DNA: TGCGCCGGCTCATCCGGGACTAGGGTTTACTTC.

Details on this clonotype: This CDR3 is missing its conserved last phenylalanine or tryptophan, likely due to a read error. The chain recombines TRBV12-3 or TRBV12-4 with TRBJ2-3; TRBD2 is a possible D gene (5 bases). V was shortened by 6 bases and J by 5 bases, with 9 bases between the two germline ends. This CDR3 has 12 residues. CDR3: CASSPRGDTQYL. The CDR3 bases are TGTGCCAGCAGCCCACGGGGAGATACGCAGTATTTA.

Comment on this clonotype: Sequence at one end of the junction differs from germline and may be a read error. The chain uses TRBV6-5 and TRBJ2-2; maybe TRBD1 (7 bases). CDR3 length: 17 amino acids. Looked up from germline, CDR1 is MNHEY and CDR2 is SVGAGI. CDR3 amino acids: CASSYSTEQGDSGKLFF. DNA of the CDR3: TGTGCCAGCAGTTACTCTACGGAGCAGGGGGACTCCGGGAAGCTATTTTTT.

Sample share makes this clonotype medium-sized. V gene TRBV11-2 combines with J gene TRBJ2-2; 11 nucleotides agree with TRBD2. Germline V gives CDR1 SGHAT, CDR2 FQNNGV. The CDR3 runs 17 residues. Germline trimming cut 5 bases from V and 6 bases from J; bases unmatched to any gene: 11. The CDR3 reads CASSPLAGGPRAGELFF. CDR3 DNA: TGTGCCAGCAGCCCGTTAGCGGGAGGGCCGAGGGCCGGGGAGCTGTTTTTT.

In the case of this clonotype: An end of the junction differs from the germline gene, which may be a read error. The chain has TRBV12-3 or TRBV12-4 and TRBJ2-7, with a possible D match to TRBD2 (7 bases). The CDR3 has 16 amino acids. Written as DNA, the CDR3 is TGTGCCTGCAGTTTGTTAGGGGGAGGGCCTCCCTACGAGCAGTACTTC. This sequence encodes CACSLLGGGPPYEQYF.

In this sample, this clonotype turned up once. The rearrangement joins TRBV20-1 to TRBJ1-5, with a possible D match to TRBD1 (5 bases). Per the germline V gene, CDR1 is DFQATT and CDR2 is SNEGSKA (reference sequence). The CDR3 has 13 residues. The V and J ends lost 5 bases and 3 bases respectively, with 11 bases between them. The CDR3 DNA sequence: TGCAGTGCTCGCCGGGACCCCAATCAGCCCCAGCATTTT. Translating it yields CSARRDPNQPQHF.

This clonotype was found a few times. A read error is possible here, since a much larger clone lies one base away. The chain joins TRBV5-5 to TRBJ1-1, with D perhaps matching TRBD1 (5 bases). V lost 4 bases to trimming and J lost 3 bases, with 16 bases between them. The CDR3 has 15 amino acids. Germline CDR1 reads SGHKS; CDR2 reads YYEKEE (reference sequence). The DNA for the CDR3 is TGTGCCAGCAGCCCCAAATGGGGGTGGGACACTGAAGCTTTCTTT. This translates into CASSPKWGWDTEAFF. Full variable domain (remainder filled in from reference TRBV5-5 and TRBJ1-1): DAGVTQSPTHLIKTRGQQVTLRCSPISGHKSVSWYQQVLGQGPQFIFQYYEKEERGRGNFPDRFSARQFPNYSSELNVNALLLGDSALYLCASSPKWGWDTEAFFGQGTRLTVV.

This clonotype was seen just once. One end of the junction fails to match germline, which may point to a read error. The CDR3: CASRSTGANTRELYF. Here the CDR3 DNA reads TGTGCCAGCAGATCCACAGGGGCGAACACCCGGGAGCTGTATTTT. The V call is TRBV12-3 or TRBV12-4, the J call TRBJ2-2, with D perhaps TRBD1 (7 bases). The CDR3 consists of 15 residues.

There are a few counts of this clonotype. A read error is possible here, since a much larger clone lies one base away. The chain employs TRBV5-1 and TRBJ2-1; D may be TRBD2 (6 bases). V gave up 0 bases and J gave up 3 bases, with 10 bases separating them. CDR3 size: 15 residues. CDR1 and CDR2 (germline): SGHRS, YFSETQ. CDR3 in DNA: TGCGCCAGCAGCTTGGGGGGGGTACTCTACAATGAGCAGTTCTTC. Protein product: CASSLGGVLYNEQFF.

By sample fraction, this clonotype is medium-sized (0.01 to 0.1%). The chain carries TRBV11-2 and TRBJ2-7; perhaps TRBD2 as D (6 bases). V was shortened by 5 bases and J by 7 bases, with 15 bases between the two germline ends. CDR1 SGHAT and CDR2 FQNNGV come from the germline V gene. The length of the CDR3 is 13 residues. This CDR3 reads CASSSGSLWEQYF. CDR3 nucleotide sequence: TGTGCCAGCAGCAGCGGGTCTTTATGGGAGCAGTACTTC.

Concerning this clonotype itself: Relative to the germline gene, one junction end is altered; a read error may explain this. The CDR3 loop reads CAVEWYSFNERFF. The CDR3 DNA sequence: TGTGCCGTTGAGTGGTACTCCTTCAATGAGCGGTTCTTC. The rearrangement uses TRBV5-4 and TRBJ2-1; D is unclear. Germline-derived CDR1 and CDR2 are SGHNT and YYREEE (reference sequence). CDR3 length: 13 residues. Full variable domain (outside the CDR3, taken from reference TRBV5-4 and TRBJ2-1): ETGVTQSPTHLIKTRGQQVTLRCSSQSGHNTVSWYQQALGQGPQFIFQYYREEENGRGNFPPRFSGLQFPNYSSELNVNALELDDSALYLCAVEWYSFNERFFGPGTRLTVL.

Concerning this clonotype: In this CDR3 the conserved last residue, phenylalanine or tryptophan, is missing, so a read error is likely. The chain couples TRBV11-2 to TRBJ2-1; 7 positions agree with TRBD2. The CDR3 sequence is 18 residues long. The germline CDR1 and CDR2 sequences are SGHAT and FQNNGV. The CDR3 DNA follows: TGTGCTAGCAGCTTGGGATGGGGACTAACGGGAGACTACAATGAGCAGTTCCTC. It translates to CASSLGWGLTGDYNEQFL.

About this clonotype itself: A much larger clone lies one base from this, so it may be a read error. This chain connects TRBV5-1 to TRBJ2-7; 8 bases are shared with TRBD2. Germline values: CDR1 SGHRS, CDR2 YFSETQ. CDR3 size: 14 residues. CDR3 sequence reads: CAGSLSGSIYEQYF. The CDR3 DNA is TGCGCCGGCAGCCTAAGCGGGAGTATCTACGAGCAGTACTTC. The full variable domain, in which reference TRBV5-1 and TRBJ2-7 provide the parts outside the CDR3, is KAGVTQTPRYLIKTRGQQVTLSCSPISGHRSVSWYQQTPGQGLQFLFEYFSETQRNKGNFPGRFSGRQFSNSRSEMNVSTLELGDSALYLCAGSLSGSIYEQYFGPGTRLTVT.